The present entry profiles one T cell receptor (beta chain) with its context. The target of this receptor is not known. No per-base quality is available; no much larger clone lies one base away. V and J are truncated by 4 bases and 5 bases respectively, leaving an intervening sequence of 11 bases. Measured from the cysteine to the phenylalanine, the CDR3 is 12 residues long. Only the CDR3 DNA stays, 36 bases, in frame from base 1. CDR1 and CDR2, per the germline V gene (reference sequence), are DFQATT and SNEGSKA. Receptor amplification or capture employed 5' RACE. The instrument was an Illumina HiSeq 2500. A second PCR of roughly 6 to 12 cycles was run with a J-beta primer mix and a sample-barcoded 5' primer. A template-switch 5' adaptor carrying 12 random nucleotides introduced a unique molecular identifier onto each TCR beta cDNA molecule. At least 3 million CDR3-containing paired-end reads were obtained from each sample. First-strand cDNA was synthesized from all RNA with the Mint cDNA synthesis kit, primed by a TRBC-specific oligonucleotide. Following uracil-DNA glycosylase treatment, all cDNA underwent a first 18-cycle PCR with the universal primers M1SS and BC2_uni_R. As for how the authors treated the data: Each sample was normalized by randomly selecting 1 million high-quality reads, each carrying a distinct molecular identifier. Reads sharing molecular identifiers were discarded rather than binned into consensus sequences. CDR3 identification, clonotype clustering and error correction used MiTCR with a Q25 quality threshold and the strictest error-elimination algorithm. Lower-bound total TCR beta diversity was estimated with a nonparametric unseen species model using Euler transformation. Using fastp trimming at Q25 and MiXCR clonotype assembly, TCRdb reanalyzed the public sequencing data and kept in-frame beta chains. Rows matching on CDR3 protein sequence are summarized as one entry with the most common DNA and genes. For this entry, the V and J calls and clone size follow TCRdb and not the study's own pipeline. The sample table holds hundreds of thousands of distinct CDR3 sequences, of which 52% were seen once. The top ten hold less than 15% of the sample.

Donors were around 37 systemically healthy Caucasian individuals from Russia aged roughly 6 to 100 years. About 10 milliliters of peripheral blood were collected from each donor into EDTA-treated Vacutainer tubes. Ficoll-Paque density-gradient centrifugation was used to isolate PBMCs, with at least 7 million per sample. Total RNA was extracted from PBMCs with Trizol reagent, with at least 5 micrograms obtained per sample. For every donor, an aliquot of PBMCs went through flow cytometry to measure the percentages of naive CD45RAhigh/CD27high T cells. The record originates from a study of blood T cells in healthy people across ages (dated by TCRdb to between 2015 and 2017). Turning to the overall study: Template switching captured roughly one uniquely barcoded TCR beta cDNA molecule per two T cells in model experiments. Donors were grouped into four age groups: young (average 16 years), middle-aged (39), aged (roughly 62) and long-lived (around 80). Age-related changes in TCR beta repertoire diversity were measured in the study by deep sequencing normalized with unique cDNA molecular identifiers. To avoid experimental bias, donors of different ages were distributed randomly across sequencing lanes. Using the same blood draw, the study looked at two additional independent replicas of 1 million unique cDNA reads for two donors, one aged 18 to 30 and the other aged 80 or older.

The paper as a whole reports these results and caveats: There was a strong correlation between observed TCR beta diversity and the percentage of naive T cells measured by flow cytometry. Conclusive comparison of naive and antigen-experienced compartments was prevented by the profiling of bulk unsorted PBMCs. Total diversity estimates from one million sequenced T cells were considered lower bounds and underestimates. As age increased, observed TCR beta diversity per million T cells dropped in a roughly linear way, and a significant reduction was already evident by age about 40. Compared with the aged group, the long-lived group had more naive CD4+ T cells, fewer expanded clones and increased TCR diversity, a pattern suggesting age selection. Donor CMV infection status was unknown, potentially confounding age-related changes in expanded clonotypes.

The clonotype comes from a woman of 80 years or more in good health. The chain is made from TRBV20-1 and TRBJ1-1; TRBD1 is a possible D gene, resting on 6 matching bases. Source material: blood. The CDR3 reads CSAKQGGTEAFF. The nucleotide sequence is given as TGCAGTGCTAAACAGGGAGGGACTGAAGCTTTCTTT.